The sequence of this TCR beta chain was determined in a study of cytomegalovirus exposure and HLA in healthy donors. The germline V gene has CDR1 MDHEN and CDR2 SYDVKM. Unmatched junction bases numbered 8, after V lost 6 bases and J lost 4 bases. This CDR3 is built from 16 residues. The protocol was immunoSEQ multiplex PCR, while the TCRdb copy is restricted to in-frame clones and leaves out a portion. Of about 69,000 clones detected, around 93% appear once; the ten largest clones hold roughly 1%. The receptor was derived from a young woman in good health and CMV-seronegative. The material sequenced was PBMCs. The chain has TRBV28 and TRBJ2-6, with 8 nucleotides matching TRBD2. The CDR3, as DNA: TGTGCCAGCAGCCAACGGGAGGGGTCCGGGGCCAACGTCCTGACTTTC. Encoded protein: CASSQREGSGANVLTF.